A selection of T cell receptor beta chains follows, all from one sample in a study of blood T cell repertoires in COVID-19. Some clones are missing from TCRdb's copy, which holds only in-frame ones; the method was immunoSEQ multiplex PCR. The repertoire holds fewer than 400,000 clones, with approximately 85% as singletons. Sequenced: PBMCs or T cells enriched from blood (not recorded which). Every receptor here comes from a man aged 30 to 39 who had recovered from COVID-19. Both conserved end residues are part of each CDR3.

V gene: TRBV2; J gene: TRBJ1-6; CDR3 protein: CASRAVSPLHF
V gene: TRBV12-3/TRBV12-4; J gene: TRBJ1-4; CDR3 protein: CASSPGVRKLFF
V gene: TRBV19; J gene: TRBJ1-1; CDR3 protein: CASSIEYWWDRKNTEAFF
V gene: TRBV10-3; J gene: TRBJ2-7; CDR3 protein: CAISERFERGGLYEQYF
V gene: TRBV9; J gene: TRBJ2-5; CDR3 protein: CASSAGNSGGGETQYF
V gene: TRBV7-9; J gene: TRBJ2-5; CDR3 protein: CASSLARARYGIQETQYF
V gene: TRBV7-9; J gene: TRBJ1-2; CDR3 protein: CASSLSFTGQVSTYGYTF
V gene: TRBV3-1/TRBV3-2; J gene: TRBJ2-7; CDR3 protein: CASSQASPYEQYF
V gene: TRBV11-2; J gene: TRBJ2-5; CDR3 protein: CASSSSRLADEYF
V gene: TRBV5-1; J gene: TRBJ2-1; CDR3 protein: CASSLVFMGQGLNEQFF